Reported below is one T cell receptor (beta chain). Assay: immunoSEQ multiplex PCR; the TCRdb copy retains only in-frame clones and omits some. The sample has approximately 490,000 clones, more than 75% seen once. This sample is part of a study of shared T cell receptors in the human thymus. The data were also submitted as part of a second study, on human thymus T cells. According to that study: Thymic material originated from resections removed in the course of corrective heart surgery.

The sequencing input was thymocytes. This sequence was found in a boy in the first two years of life with a congenital heart defect.

CDR3 DNA: TGCAGCGTGCCACCGGGACAGGGATTGGGGACTGAAGCTTTCTTT. It is translated as CSVPPGQGLGTEAFF. The genes are TRBV29-1 and TRBJ1-1; 9 bases fit TRBD1. Germline V gene sequence: CDR1 SQVTM, CDR2 ANQGSEA. J lost 5 bases, V lost 6 bases, and 13 bases had no gene match. The length of the CDR3 is 15 residues.